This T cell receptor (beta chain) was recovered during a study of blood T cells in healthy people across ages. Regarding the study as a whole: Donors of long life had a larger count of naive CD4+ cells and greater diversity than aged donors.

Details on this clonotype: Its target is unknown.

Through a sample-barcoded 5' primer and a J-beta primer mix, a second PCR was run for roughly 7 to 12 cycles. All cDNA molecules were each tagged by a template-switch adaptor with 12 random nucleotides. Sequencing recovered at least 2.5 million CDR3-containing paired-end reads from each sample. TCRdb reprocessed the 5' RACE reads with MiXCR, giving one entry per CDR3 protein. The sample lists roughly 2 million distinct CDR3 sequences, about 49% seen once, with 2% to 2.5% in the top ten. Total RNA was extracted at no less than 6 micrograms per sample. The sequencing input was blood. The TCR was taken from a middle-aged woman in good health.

CDR3 amino acids: CSVNRGGNTEAFF. CDR3 bases: TGCAGCGTAAACAGGGGGGGTAACACTGAAGCTTTCTTT. The V gene is TRBV29-1, the J gene TRBJ1-1; TRBD1 aligns across 8 bases. CDR1 is SQVTM, CDR2 ANQGSEA, per germline. The CDR3 length is 13 residues. V lost 6 bases, J lost 2 bases, and 5 bases stayed unmatched.